The 16 T cell receptor beta chains in this list originate from one sample, sequenced in a study of blood T cells in healthy people across ages. A J-beta primer mix and a sample-barcoded 5' primer were used in a second PCR of about 6 to 12 cycles. TCRdb independently ran MiXCR on the 5' RACE reads; one entry per CDR3 protein. The sample shows 800,000 or so distinct CDR3 sequences, just under 25% of them seen only once. The sample was also reused in another study, on T cells of mothers and their children.

The sample taken for sequencing was blood. Source of these receptors: a boy aged 5-17 years in good health.

This clonotype was found a few times. The chain links TRBV20-1 to TRBJ1-3; 7 bases match TRBD1. Per germline, CDR1 DFQATT and CDR2 SNEGSKA (reference sequence). This CDR3 region has 15 residues. The J segment lost 0 bases and the V segment lost 6 bases, leaving 8 bases of the junction unmatched. CDR3 sequence: CSALEGQISGNTIYF. The DNA for the CDR3 is TGCAGTGCCCTGGAGGGACAGATCTCTGGAAACACCATATATTTT.

A few counts support this clonotype. V usage is TRBV20-1 and J usage is TRBJ2-5, with TRBD1 identical over 9 bases. Germline V gene sequence: CDR1 DFQATT, CDR2 SNEGSKA (reference sequence). CDR3 length: 15 residues. V shed 4 bases and J 4 bases; nucleotides not matched to a gene: 10. CDR3 residues: CSATRDRDRGETQYF. Written as DNA, the CDR3 is TGCAGTGCTACCCGGGACAGGGATCGGGGAGAGACCCAGTACTTC.

This clonotype was counted between two and nine times. This chain links TRBV28 with TRBJ2-7, with 8 bases aligning to TRBD2. Trimming at V came to 1 base and at J to 4 bases, leaving 12 bases not matched to a gene. The germline CDR1 and CDR2 sequences are MDHEN and SYDVKM. CDR3 length equals 17 residues. CDR3 in DNA: TGTGCCAGCAGTTTATATCCCGGGAGGGCTATGAGGTACGAGCAGTACTTC. Encoded protein: CASSLYPGRAMRYEQYF.

This clonotype has a count of ten or more. V is TRBV4-3 and J is TRBJ2-5, with 10 bases aligning to TRBD2. CDR1 is LGHNA, CDR2 YSLEER, per germline. V was pared by 1 base and J by 5 bases, with 1 base of the junction left unmatched. This CDR3 has 14 amino acids. The CDR3 DNA reads TGCGCCAGCAGCCAAGGGACTAGCGGCGAGACCCAGTACTTC. Its protein is CASSQGTSGETQYF.

This clonotype was seen a handful of times. The J gene is TRBJ2-7, the V gene TRBV29-1; a possible D gene is TRBD2 (6 bases). CDR1 is SQVTM and CDR2 is ANQGSEA in the germline V gene. V was clipped by 6 bases and J by 4 bases, with 10 bases between them. The CDR3 sequence is 11 residues long. DNA for the CDR3: TGCAGCGTCCGTAGCGGATACGAGCAGTACTTC. This translates into CSVRSGYEQYF.

The sample holds a few counts of this clonotype. The chain links TRBV20-1 to TRBJ1-1; D gene unclear. V shed 8 bases and J shed 1 base, with 11 bases lying between them. This CDR3 contains 12 residues. CDR1 is DFQATT, CDR2 SNEGSKA, per germline (reference sequence). CDR3 residues: CSNTRPNTEAFF. The CDR3 coding sequence is TGCAGTAACACAAGACCGAACACTGAAGCTTTCTTT.

The sample holds a few counts of this clonotype. The V gene is TRBV7-2, the J gene TRBJ2-1, with 11 positions matching TRBD2. Germline lookup yields CDR1 SGHTA and CDR2 FQGNSA. This CDR3 is built from 15 residues. V was clipped by 3 bases and J by 5 bases; unmatched bases: 3. Here the CDR3 reads CASSFVGLADNEQFF. DNA of the CDR3: TGTGCCAGCAGCTTTGTGGGACTAGCGGACAATGAGCAGTTCTTC.

The J gene is TRBJ1-5, the V gene TRBV28, with 7 positions matching TRBD1. With 5 bases clipped from V and 2 bases from J, the junction kept 6 bases outside the gene matches. The length of the CDR3 is 15 residues. Germline V gene sequence: CDR1 MDHEN, CDR2 SYDVKM. The CDR3 loop is CASSPIGQGNQPQHF. The DNA of the CDR3 is TGTGCCAGCAGTCCCATCGGACAGGGCAATCAGCCCCAGCATTTT.

Only a few counts were recorded for this clonotype. The gene calls are TRBV28 and TRBJ1-1; D is unresolved. CDR1 and CDR2 (germline): MDHEN, SYDVKM. There are 14 residues in the CDR3. V shed 2 bases and J shed 5 bases, with 12 bases lying between them. The CDR3: CASSLTPVGTEAFF. The CDR3 DNA follows: TGTGCCAGCAGTTTAACCCCCGTAGGTACTGAAGCTTTCTTT.

This clonotype turned up a few times. The V gene is TRBV5-1, the J gene TRBJ2-5, with D hard to call. Germline V gene sequence: CDR1 SGHRS, CDR2 YFSETQ. The V end lost 2 bases, the J end lost 1 base, and 9 bases lay between the germline ends. There are 14 residues in the CDR3. This CDR3 is CASSFGWVQETQYF. The CDR3 DNA reads as TGCGCCAGCAGCTTTGGATGGGTCCAAGAGACCCAGTACTTC.

In this sample, this clonotype turned up a few times. J is TRBJ2-1 and V is TRBV3-1, with a possible D match to TRBD1 (5 bases). Germline values: CDR1 LGHDT, CDR2 YNNKEL (reference sequence). Trimming stripped 0 bases from V and 1 base from J, with 10 bases between. The CDR3 spans 16 residues. The CDR3 DNA reads TGTGCCAGCAGCCAAGATCCGGCAGGGTCCTACAATGAGCAGTTCTTC. Its translation is CASSQDPAGSYNEQFF.

This clonotype was seen only once. The chain couples TRBV5-1 to TRBJ2-1; 7 bases line up with TRBD1. J was trimmed by 5 bases and V by 7 bases; bases with no gene match: 3. CDR1 and CDR2 (germline): SGHRS, YFSETQ. The CDR3 runs 12 residues. For the CDR3, the DNA is TGCGCCAGCCAGGGACAGAACAATGAGCAGTTCTTC. Encoded protein: CASQGQNNEQFF.

This clonotype has just a few counts. CDR3 in DNA: TGTGCCAGCAGGTCCCAAGGGCATCCTCCCGACGAGCAGTACTTC. Encoded protein: CASRSQGHPPDEQYF. This chain links TRBV28 with TRBJ2-5; no clear D gene. The DNA end lines up better with TRBJ2-7; the J call may be wrong. CDR3 length equals 15 residues. CDR1 and CDR2 from the germline V gene are MDHEN and SYDVKM.

Only a few counts were recorded for this clonotype. The chain links TRBV2 to TRBJ2-5; D tentatively reads TRBD1 or TRBD2 (6 bases each). Germline lookup yields CDR1 SNHLY and CDR2 FYNNEI. The germline V and J ends were trimmed by 7 bases and 4 bases, with 22 bases remaining between them. The CDR3 is made up of 16 amino acids. The CDR3 DNA reads TGTGCCAGCATGGGGCTGGTTTCGGGGGCTCGAGAGACCCAGTACTTC. Translated, it gives CASMGLVSGARETQYF.

Of note for this clonotype: Lacking the conserved final phenylalanine or tryptophan, this CDR3 likely reflects a read error. The chain is built from TRBV28 and TRBJ2-7; the match to TRBD1 covers 12 bases. The V gene's germline CDR1 is MDHEN and CDR2 SYDVKM. Unmatched junction bases numbered 7, after V lost 5 bases and J lost 5 bases. This CDR3 comprises 15 residues. The CDR3 sequence is CASSTGTGGWDEQYL. The CDR3 DNA reads as TGTGCCAGCAGTACAGGGACAGGGGGCTGGGACGAGCAGTACCTC.

The CDR3 DNA follows: TGTGCCAGCAGGGATACCGGGGGCTACGAGCAGTACTTC. Protein sequence: CASRDTGGYEQYF. V usage is TRBV7-9 and J usage is TRBJ2-7, with D possibly being TRBD2 (6 bases). Trimming took off 6 bases at V and 3 bases at J, with 12 bases between the two ends. Germline CDR1 reads SEHNR; CDR2 reads FQNEAQ (reference sequence). The length of the CDR3 is 13 residues.